Following are 14 T cell receptor beta chains from one sample sequenced in a study of CD8 T cells in ankylosing spondylitis (dated by TCRdb to about 2017). The method behind the library was 5' RACE. Sequencing was carried out with an Illumina HiSeq 2500. TCRdb reran the public reads through fastp at Q25 and MiXCR, keeping productive beta chains. Each entry is one CDR3 protein sequence, shown with its most common DNA and genes. The sample records about 220,000 distinct CDR3 sequences, 18% of which are singletons. Of the sample, about 42% is held by the ten largest clones. Their antigens are not known. General findings and caveats noted by the study authors: Blood from ankylosing spondylitis patients appeared to be characterized by a TCR beta motif composed of eight highly homologous amino acid variants.

The sequenced sample consisted of blood, either unsorted or a sorted T cell fraction (not recorded which). These receptor sequences come from a male donor with ankylosing spondylitis.

The V and J genes are TRBV5-6 and TRBJ2-4; TRBD1 agrees at 9 bases. The CDR3 spans 17 residues. J lost 3 bases, V lost 4 bases, and 11 bases had no gene match. Germline CDR1 SGHDT, CDR2 YYEEEE. CDR3 bases: TGTGCCAGCAGCCCAGCGTTGACAGGGGGGGACAAAAACATTCAGTACTTC. Translated, it gives CASSPALTGGDKNIQYF.

The chain carries TRBV20-1 and TRBJ2-7; no firm D call. V was shortened by 5 bases and J by 0 bases, with 14 bases between the two germline ends. This CDR3 is built from 14 residues. Germline V gene sequence: CDR1 DFQATT, CDR2 SNEGSKA (reference sequence). The CDR3 DNA is TGCAGTGCTGCCCCTAGAGCCTACTCCTACGAGCAGTACTTC. Translation: CSAAPRAYSYEQYF.

In this sample, this clonotype turned up a few times. The chain recombines TRBV13 with TRBJ2-3; the D gene is possibly TRBD2 (5 bases). In germline, CDR1 is PRHDT, CDR2 FYEKMQ (reference sequence). The CDR3 has 15 amino acids. Between the trimmed V and J ends, which lost 5 bases and 2 bases, there was a span of 14 bases. DNA for the CDR3: TGTGCCAGCAGCCTCTCACCCGGGGTCACAGATACGCAGTATTTT. Its translation: CASSLSPGVTDTQYF.

The V and J genes are TRBV7-9 and TRBJ2-7; 12 nucleotides match TRBD2. CDR1 is SEHNR and CDR2 is FQNEAQ in the germline V gene (reference sequence). This CDR3 contains 15 residues. Trimming cost V 5 bases and J 5 bases; bases outside gene matches: 7. CDR3 sequence reads: CASSPRLAGVNEQYF. DNA of the CDR3: TGTGCCAGCAGCCCTAGACTAGCGGGAGTGAACGAGCAGTACTTC.

Here the CDR3 reads CASSPTVYSNQPQHF. CDR3 coding DNA: TGTGCCAGCAGTCCGACAGTTTATAGCAATCAGCCCCAGCATTTT. The chain couples TRBV6-1 to TRBJ1-5; perhaps TRBD1 as D (5 bases). Germline loops: CDR1 MNHNS, CDR2 SASEGT. The CDR3 has 15 amino acids. The ends were cut back, 5 bases at V and 0 bases at J, with 11 bases in the middle.

This clonotype was observed a few times. The CDR3 loop is CASSFDGTGELFF. In DNA, the CDR3 is TGTGCCAGCAGTTTTGATGGCACCGGGGAGCTGTTTTTT. The genes are TRBV27 and TRBJ2-2; D is undetermined. V gave up 3 bases and J gave up 4 bases, with 6 bases separating them. Germline V gene sequence: CDR1 MNHEY, CDR2 SMNVEV (reference sequence). The CDR3 has 13 amino acids.

The gene calls are TRBV5-1 and TRBJ1-2; D is perhaps TRBD1 (5 bases). V dropped 1 base and J dropped 6 bases, with 13 bases sitting between them. CDR1 and CDR2 (germline): SGHRS, YFSETQ. This CDR3 is built from 14 residues. CDR3 nucleotide sequence: TGCGCCAGCAGCTTGACAGGCTATATGGATGGCTACACCTTC. Translated: CASSLTGYMDGYTF.

V is TRBV5-5 and J is TRBJ2-7; TRBD2 agrees at 10 bases. CDR3 length: 16 amino acids. The V segment lost 3 bases and the J segment 0 bases; nucleotides outside the gene matches: 6. The germline V gene has CDR1 SGHKS and CDR2 YYEKEE (reference sequence). CDR3 amino acids: CASSSSGGPLSYEQYF. In DNA, the CDR3 is TGTGCCAGCAGCTCTAGCGGGGGCCCCCTCTCCTACGAGCAGTACTTC.

This clonotype was counted ten times or more. J is TRBJ2-3 and V is TRBV7-2; D call uncertain. Germline CDR1 reads SGHTA; CDR2 reads FQGNSA. This CDR3 has 12 residues. V was pared by 5 bases and J by 2 bases, with 5 bases between. This chain's CDR3 is CASSLYTDTQYF. For the CDR3, the DNA is TGTGCCAGCAGCCTCTACACAGATACGCAGTATTTT.

The chain is built from TRBV12-3 or TRBV12-4 and TRBJ2-2, with 7 bases aligning to TRBD2. The CDR3 loop spans 17 amino acids. The ends lost 6 bases at V and 7 bases at J; junction bases unmatched: 17. CDR3 nucleotides: TGTGCCAGCAGCCTGACTAGCTGGAGGAGGGATGGCGGGGAGCTGTTTTTT. It yields the protein CASSLTSWRRDGGELFF.

The chain combines TRBV3-1 with TRBJ2-1, with D unresolved. This CDR3 is 17 amino acids long. Germline lookup yields CDR1 LGHDT and CDR2 YNNKEL (reference sequence). Trimming pared 1 base from V and 2 bases from J, leaving 15 bases between. DNA of the CDR3: TGTGCCAGCAGCCAAGCCTTCGGGTTTTCTCCCTACAATGAGCAGTTCTTC. Translated, it gives CASSQAFGFSPYNEQFF.

This clonotype was found many times. The rearrangement joins TRBV7-8 to TRBJ1-1; D is unclear. From germline, CDR1 is SGHVS and CDR2 FQNEAQ. V lost 1 base, J lost 0 bases, and 6 bases lay in between. The length of the CDR3 is 14 residues. The CDR3 sequence: CASSLGEMNTEAFF. CDR3 bases: TGTGCCAGCAGCTTAGGGGAGATGAACACTGAAGCTTTCTTT.

V and J are TRBV14 and TRBJ2-3; unclear D gene. From germline, CDR1 is SGHDN and CDR2 FVKESK. Trimming shortened V by 3 bases and J by 5 bases, and 9 bases separated the two germline ends. The CDR3 consists of 13 residues. CDR3 in DNA: TGTGCCAGCAGCCATGTGGGCCGAGATACGCAGTATTTT. The encoded protein is CASSHVGRDTQYF. The entire variable domain, with the rest obtained from reference TRBV14 and TRBJ2-3, is as follows: EAGVTQFPSHSVIEKGQTVTLRCDPISGHDNLYWYRRVMGKEIKFLLHFVKESKQDESGMPNNRFLAERTGGTYSTLKVQPAELEDSGVYFCASSHVGRDTQYFGPGTRLTVL.

The chain uses TRBV2 and TRBJ2-1; 8 bases map to TRBD2. CDR3 size: 15 residues. V was pared by 3 bases and J by 8 bases, with 9 bases of the junction left unmatched. Per the germline V gene, CDR1 is SNHLY and CDR2 is FYNNEI. For the CDR3, the DNA is TGTGCCAGCAGTGAGTTGAGCGGGAGAATAGATGAGCAGTTCTTC. Protein sequence: CASSELSGRIDEQFF. The full variable domain, with the rest looked up from reference TRBV2 and TRBJ2-1, is EPEVTQTPSHQVTQMGQEVILRCVPISNHLYFYWYRQILGQKVEFLVSFYNNEISEKSEIFDDQFSVERPDGSNFTLKIRSTKLEDSAMYFCASSELSGRIDEQFFGPGTRLTVL.